This T cell receptor (beta chain) came from a study of blood T cell repertoires in COVID-19. Study overall: COVID-19 samples from acute and convalescent phases originated in the United States, Italy and Spain. The analysed material was cDNA or gDNA that came from T cells, B-cell-depleted T cells, or PBMCs.

Per the authors' pipeline: Reference gene primer amplification gave nucleated cell count estimates. Method: immunoSEQ multiplex PCR; TCRdb's copy keeps in-frame clones and lacks some. For V, J and clone size, that table is used; D and trimming come from the DNA. The data hold roughly 310,000 clones, with 88% observed a single time. The clonotype was recovered from a woman aged 50 to 65 with active or convalescent COVID-19. Sequenced material: peripheral blood.

The CDR3 sequence: CARPVPWGPIPNPYGYTF. The CDR3 region has the DNA TGTGCCAGGCCCGTGCCTTGGGGCCCGATCCCCAACCCCTATGGCTACACCTTC. This chain links TRBV25-1 with TRBJ1-2; perhaps TRBD1 as D (5 bases). The CDR3 totals 18 residues. Trimming took off 9 bases at V and 4 bases at J, with 30 bases between the two ends. Germline values: CDR1 MGHDK, CDR2 SYGVNS.